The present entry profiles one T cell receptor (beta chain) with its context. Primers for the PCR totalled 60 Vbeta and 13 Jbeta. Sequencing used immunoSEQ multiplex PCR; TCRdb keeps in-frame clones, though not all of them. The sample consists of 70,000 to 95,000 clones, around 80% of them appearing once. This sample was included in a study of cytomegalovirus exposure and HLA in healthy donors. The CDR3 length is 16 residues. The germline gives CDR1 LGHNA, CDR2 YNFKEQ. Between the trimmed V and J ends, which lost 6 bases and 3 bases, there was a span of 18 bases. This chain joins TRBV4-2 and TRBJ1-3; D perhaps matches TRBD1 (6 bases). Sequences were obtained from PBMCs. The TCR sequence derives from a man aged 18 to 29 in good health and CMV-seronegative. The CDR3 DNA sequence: TGTGCCAGCAGTCCAGAGGCGGGGGCAAGTGGAAACACCATATATTTT. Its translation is CASSPEAGASGNTIYF.